The clone carrying this T cell receptor (beta chain) showed up many times. V shed 3 bases and J shed 4 bases, with 22 bases lying between them. The CDR3 totals 16 residues. From germline, CDR1 is DFQATT and CDR2 SNEGSKA (reference sequence). This specimen belongs to a study of early T cells in non-severe SARS-CoV-2 infection. TCRdb passed the 5' RACE reads through MiXCR, listing each CDR3 protein once. The sample consists of tens of thousands of distinct CDR3 sequences, over 5% of them appearing once. The sequencing input was whole blood. The receptor comes from an adult who was a healthcare worker with PCR-confirmed SARS-CoV-2 infection or an uninfected control (not recorded which). V usage is TRBV20-1 and J usage is TRBJ2-7, with D possibly being TRBD1 (6 bases). CDR3 bases: TGCAGTGCTAGCATGGGGGCTGGGTCTGGTGCTTACGAGCAGTACTTC. It specifies CSASMGAGSGAYEQYF.